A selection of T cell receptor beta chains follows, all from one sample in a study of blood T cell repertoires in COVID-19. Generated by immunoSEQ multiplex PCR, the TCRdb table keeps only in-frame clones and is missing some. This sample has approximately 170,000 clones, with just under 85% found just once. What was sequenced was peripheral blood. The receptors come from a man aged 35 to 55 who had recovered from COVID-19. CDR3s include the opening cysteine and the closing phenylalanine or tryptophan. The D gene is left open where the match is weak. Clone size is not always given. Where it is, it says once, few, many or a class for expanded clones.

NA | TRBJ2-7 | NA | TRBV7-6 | TGTGCCAGCAGCTCCGGACTAACCTACGAGCAGTACTTC | CASSSGLTYEQYF
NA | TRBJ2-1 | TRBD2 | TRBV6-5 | TGTGCCAGCACTCGGACTAGCGGGATCTACAATGAGCAGTTCTTC | CASTRTSGIYNEQFF
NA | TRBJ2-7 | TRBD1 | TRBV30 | TGTGCCTGGACCCCCCGGACAGGGGGCGTCGAGCAGTACTTC | CAWTPRTGGVEQYF
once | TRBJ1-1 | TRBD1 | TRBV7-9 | TGTGCCAGCATTGGTGGATCGGGACAGGGTATGATAGACACTGAAGCTTTCTTT | CASIGGSGQGMIDTEAFF
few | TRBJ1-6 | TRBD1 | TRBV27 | TGTGCCAGCAGTTTAGACAGGGTATCCGCTTCACCCCTCCACTTT | CASSLDRVSASPLHF
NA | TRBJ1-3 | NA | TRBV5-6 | TGTGCCAGCAGCTTGACGGGAGCTGGAAACACCATATATTTT | CASSLTGAGNTIYF
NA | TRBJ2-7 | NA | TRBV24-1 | TGTGCCACCAGTGATTTGGAGGCGGAAGAGCAGTACTTC | CATSDLEAEEQYF
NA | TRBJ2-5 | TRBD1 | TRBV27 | TGTGCCAGCAGGAGGGACAGGGGGCGGGAGACCCAGTACTTC | CASRRDRGRETQYF
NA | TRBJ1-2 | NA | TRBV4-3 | TGCGCCAGCAGCCAAGATCAATGGGGGGCTAACTATGGCTACACCTTC | CASSQDQWGANYGYTF
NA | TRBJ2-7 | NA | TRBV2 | TGTGCCAGCAGACAAAGACTGGACTCCTACGAGCAGTACTTC | CASRQRLDSYEQYF
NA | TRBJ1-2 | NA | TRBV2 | TGTGCCAGCAAGGGGAGGGCAGGCTACACCTTC | CASKGRAGYTF
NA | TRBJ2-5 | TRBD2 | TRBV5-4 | TGTGCCAGCAGTGGGACTATCCAAGAGACCCAGTACTTC | CASSGTIQETQYF
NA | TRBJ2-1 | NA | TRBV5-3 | TGTGCCAGAAGCCCCCCAAGCGGATCCTACAATGAGCAGTTCTTC | CARSPPSGSYNEQFF
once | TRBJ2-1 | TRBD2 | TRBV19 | TGTGCCAGTAGTCTCCCCGGTCTAGCGGACTACAATGAGCAGTTCTTC | CASSLPGLADYNEQFF
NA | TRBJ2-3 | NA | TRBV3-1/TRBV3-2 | TGTGCCAGCAGCCCCCTGCTAGGTCGGGGATACACAGATACGCAGTATTTT | CASSPLLGRGYTDTQYF
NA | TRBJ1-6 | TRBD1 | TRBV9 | TGTGCCAGCAGCCCGGGACAGTATAATTCACCCCTCCACTTT | CASSPGQYNSPLHF
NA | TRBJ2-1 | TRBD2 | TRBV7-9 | TGTGCCAGCACCGGACTAGCGGGAGGAAATGAGCAGTTCTTC | CASTGLAGGNEQFF
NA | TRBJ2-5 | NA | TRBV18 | TGTGCCAGCTCACCATCCCTAGCTAGCGAGACCCAGTACTTC | CASSPSLASETQYF
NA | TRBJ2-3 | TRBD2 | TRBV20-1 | TGCAGTGCTAGTCTAGCGGGGGGCCTAAGCACAGATACGCAGTATTTT | CSASLAGGLSTDTQYF
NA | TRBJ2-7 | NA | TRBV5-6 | TGTGCCAGCAGCCGTGTCGCAGGGCATGACGCCTACGAGCAGTACTTC | CASSRVAGHDAYEQYF
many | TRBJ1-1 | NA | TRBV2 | TGTGCCAGCATAGGCAGGGGAGCAACTGAAGCTTTCTTT | CASIGRGATEAFF